This TCR beta chain was documented in a study of cytomegalovirus exposure and HLA in healthy donors (dated by TCRdb to about 2017). The study in broad terms: According to an earlier analysis of a few hundred of the donors, roughly 180 million T cells yielded 90 million to 130 million unique TCR beta sequences and around 280 Gb of sequence data. About 300 gigabases of sequencing data and 70 million to 100 million unique TCR sequences made up an early release that covered 500 to 700 HLA-typed donors. Among the roughly 390 genotyped donors, 75% to 90% belonged to the genetic ancestry cluster associated with self-reported Caucasian donors. The study was designed to test whether signatures of past pathogen exposure could be identified by cataloging public T cell receptors. The study used immunosequencing to profile the T cell repertoires of approximately 640 subjects and linked those repertoires to cytomegalovirus serostatus. Besides the first cohort of more than 650 subjects, a separate validation cohort made up of over 95 different subjects was used. To predict cytomegalovirus infection status, the study brought together high-throughput TCR immunosequencing, statistical association of individual TCRs with disease status, and machine learning. To study patterns of TCR occurrence, a later analysis re-analyzed previously published TCR beta repertoires from around 660 donors and added high-resolution HLA genotyping. Rather than drawing on any new phenotypic data, the later analysis identified candidate immune exposures from TCR beta sequences and the way those sequences occurred across donors. To decide whether each TCR beta V gene segment behaved as functional or pseudogenic, an earlier analysis of over 500 of the donors relied on high-throughput TCR beta sequencing. Donor age, sex, ethnicity and CMV serostatus were compiled alongside the repertoire data. Genome-wide SNP genotypes for about 55% of the roughly 670 donors were used in a later genetic analysis, which treated that subset as a discovery cohort. Every discovery cohort repertoire had been produced on one sequencing platform. HLA typing included class I and class II loci at four-digit resolution. The number of typed donors differed by locus: about 620-640 for A, B, C, DRB1 and DQB1; some 540 for DQA1; roughly 600 for DPA1; and about 450 for DPB1. Four to six DR-DQ haplotypes were handled as single units for association and clustering, since linkage in the cohort was strong. Across some 400 genotyped donors of the cohort, an average of about 240,000 unique TCR beta nucleotide sequences per donor were sequenced, and roughly 17% of those sequences were non-productive. Points the paper makes about the study in general: According to a later analysis, TCR association rates differed among HLA loci, with DRB1 alleles showing the most associated TCRs and HLA-C alleles showing the fewest. A cluster of highly shared sequence variants was judged likely to represent a technical artifact of the sequencing pipeline. In an earlier analysis of 587 of the donors, most TCR beta V segments appeared in productive rearrangements about 87% or about 30% of the time, broadly matching IMGT annotations. In vitro tests confirmed that a few of the cytomegalovirus-associated TCR beta chains recognize cytomegalovirus antigens. The presence/absence analyses assumed that sequencing depth was roughly uniform across donors, and that assumption may not be true. Several of the top co-occurrence clusters appeared to be linked to parvovirus B19, influenza, CMV and Epstein-Barr virus, according to a later analysis. Specific HLA alleles were associated with 15,000 to 20,000 TCR beta sequences at a false discovery rate of 0.05 in a later analysis. Because counts were too low, around 17 rarely observed V segments, including chromosome 9 orphons, were left out of the earlier analysis of approximately 580 of the donors. In a later genetic analysis, fewer N-insertions in productive TCRs were reported among donors in an Asian-associated ancestry cluster than the approximately 670-donor mean. Correlated functional status among segregating V segments might be attributable to linkage disequilibrium, but an unknown experimental factor could not be ruled out. The authors suggested that the approach could potentially be extended to other disease states and immunological phenotypes. A further reported finding was that TCR beta sequences accurately predicted the HLA-A and HLA-B alleles for most subjects in the first cohort. Because HLA typing was unavailable for some donors at each locus, only the typed subset was used in association tests. Some IMGT-functional V segments, including TRBV6-2 and TRBV6-3, could not be distinguished by the 87-base-pair reads and were therefore excluded. When HLA alleles, especially DR and DQ, strongly co-occurred, attributing TCR associations to individual alleles was difficult. In the study, 164 TCR beta chains were listed as associated with cytomegalovirus. CMV serostatus was the only immune exposure information available for the cohort. According to a later analysis, most CMV-associated TCR beta chains appeared to be HLA-restricted, and the HLA associations seemed to be driven largely by CMV exposure. An association between a missense DCLRE1C variant and V-gene and J-gene trimming of TCR beta chains was found in a later genetic analysis and replicated in an independent cohort. Most TCR sequences were seen in very few donors, while some public TCRs were found in many individuals. The classifier was reported to diagnose cytomegalovirus status with high specificity and sensitivity in both the original cohort and the validation cohort. In a later analysis, HLA-associated TCR beta chains were found to be more clonally expanded and to have lower generation probabilities than equally common non-associated chains. In this cohort, only TCR beta chains were sequenced, and detectable features were limited by the absence of alpha or paired-chain data.

Sequences MDHEN (CDR1) and SYDVKM (CDR2) are obtained from the germline V gene. From the cysteine up to the phenylalanine, the CDR3 has a length of 14 residues. Just CDR3 DNA is preserved here, 42 bases in frame from base 1. Germline trimming amounts to 6 bases on V and 3 bases on J, with 7 as the count of junction bases outside the gene matches. The cohort comprised several hundred healthy bone marrow donors. Cohort members were all nominally healthy when sampled, although unrecorded immune exposures were likely present. The donor tested CMV seropositive, placing the donor among the 289 seropositive members of the cohort. A peripheral blood sample was collected from each donor, and TCR beta sequencing was performed on peripheral blood mononuclear cells. Genomic DNA was extracted from the blood cell samples with the Qiagen DNeasy Blood Extraction Kit. The method was the immunoSEQ multiplex PCR assay. The multiplex PCR relied on a mix of 60 forward primers for TCR Vbeta segments and 13 reverse primers for TCR Jbeta segments. Amplification of the CDR3 region of rearranged TCR beta genes was performed with a multiplex PCR assay on genomic DNA. Amplified TCR beta libraries were sequenced as 87-base-pair reads on the Illumina HiSeq System. In the source study's methods: Across the 670 or so repertoires, a later analysis counted about 81 million unique TCR beta chains, approximately 10 million of which were shared by at least two donors. Raw reads were error-corrected and collapsed into unique sequences with a nearest-neighbor algorithm that merged closely related sequences to remove PCR and sequencing errors. Alignment of CDR3 sequences to IMGT reference sequences was used to assign V, D and J gene segments. Each retained sequence needed at least a six-nucleotide match to both a V gene segment and a J gene segment. A rearrangement counted as productive if the CDR3 had no stop codons and remained in frame with V and J, and every other rearrangement counted as non-productive. Following IMGT convention, CDR3 was defined as the stretch from the second conserved V-encoded cysteine up to the conserved J-encoded phenylalanine. Sequences without an unambiguous match to a single V gene segment were excluded from the earlier analysis of about 640 of the donors. In an earlier analysis of approximately 560 of the donors, a V segment was called functional when productive rearrangements were above 56.7%, and segregating when the standard deviation between donors exceeded 5%. To diagnose cytomegalovirus status from the catalog of TCR beta chain sequences, a statistical classification framework was built. V and J gene assignment, in a later analysis, came from comparing TCR nucleotide sequences with IMGT/GENE-DB human TR gene sequences. A later analysis assigned CDR3 sequences and most-parsimonious VDJ recombination scenarios with the TCRdist pipeline. In a later analysis, each TCR beta chain was defined by its CDR3 amino acid sequence together with its V-gene family, and reads without a unique V-gene family were excluded. In a later analysis, 450 to 600 highly shared, low-generation-probability nucleotide sequences were removed to address suspected cross-contamination and a sequencing artifact. In a later analysis, a clonal expansion index was calculated for each public chain from normalized within-repertoire ranks of inferred template counts. In a later analysis, generation probabilities were computed with a VDJ recombination model fitted to out-of-frame rearrangements, and the resulting probabilities were checked against IGoR. Hypergeometric tests were used in a later analysis to score TCR-TCR, TCR-HLA and TCR-CMV co-occurrence, with a repertoire-size bias correction applied to the TCR pairs. False discovery rates were estimated in a later analysis by permuting HLA or CMV assignments 20 times. In a later analysis, co-occurring TCRs were grouped with DBSCAN, and TCRdist sequence similarity was added when clustering was performed within HLA-allele-positive subsets. Repertoires with fewer than 30,000 or more than 120,000 public chains, plus five repertoires with anomalous nucleotide sharing, were excluded from co-occurrence clustering. The clones in this table, taken by TCRdb from immuneACCESS, are in-frame only. Not every clone is retained; where verified, under half of the shortfall comes from an unresolved V gene, and the cause of the rest is unknown. That table furnishes V, J and clone size, whereas the DNA furnished D and trimming. This sample comprises over 150,000 clones, over 70% of them detected only once. The ten largest clonotypes hold around 1.5% of the sample.

A remark on this clone: The antigen it recognizes is unknown. Qualities for individual bases were not recorded, and no much larger clone is one base off.

The receptor chain draws on TRBV28 and TRBJ2-7; 8 nucleotides in the junction match TRBD2. The source of this sequence is a woman in her twenties or thirties in good health and CMV-seropositive. Sample: PBMCs. The DNA sequence reads TGTGCCAGCAGCCCGGGAGGGCTCATCTACGAGCAGTACTTC. This sequence encodes CASSPGGLIYEQYF.